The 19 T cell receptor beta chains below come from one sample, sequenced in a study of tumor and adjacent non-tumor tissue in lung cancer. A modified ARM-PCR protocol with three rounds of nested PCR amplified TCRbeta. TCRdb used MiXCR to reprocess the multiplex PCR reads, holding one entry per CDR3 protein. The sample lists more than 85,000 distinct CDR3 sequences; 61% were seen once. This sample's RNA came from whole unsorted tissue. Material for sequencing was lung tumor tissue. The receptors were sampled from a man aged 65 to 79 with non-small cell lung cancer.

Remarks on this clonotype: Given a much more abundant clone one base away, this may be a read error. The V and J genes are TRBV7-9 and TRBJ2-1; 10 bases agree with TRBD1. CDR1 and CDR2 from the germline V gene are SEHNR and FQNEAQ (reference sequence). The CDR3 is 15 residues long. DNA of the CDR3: TGTGCCAGCAGCCCCCCGTCCGACAGGGGGCGCGAGCAGTCCTTC. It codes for CASSPPSDRGREQSF.

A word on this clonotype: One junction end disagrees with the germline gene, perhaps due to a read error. CDR3 amino acids: CASRPPSGYEQHF. For the CDR3, the DNA is TGTGCCAGCAGGCCCCCGTCGGGTTACGAGCAGCACTTC. This chain joins TRBV28 and TRBJ2-7; D remains unclear. Germline lookup yields CDR1 MDHEN and CDR2 SYDVKM. The CDR3 is 13 residues long.

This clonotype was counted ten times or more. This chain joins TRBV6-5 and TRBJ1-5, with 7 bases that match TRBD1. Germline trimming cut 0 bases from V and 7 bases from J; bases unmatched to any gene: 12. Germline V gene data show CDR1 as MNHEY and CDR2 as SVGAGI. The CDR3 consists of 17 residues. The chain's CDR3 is CASSYSWGGQAIQPQHF. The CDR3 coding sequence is TGTGCCAGCAGTTACTCTTGGGGCGGACAGGCCATCCAGCCCCAGCATTTT.

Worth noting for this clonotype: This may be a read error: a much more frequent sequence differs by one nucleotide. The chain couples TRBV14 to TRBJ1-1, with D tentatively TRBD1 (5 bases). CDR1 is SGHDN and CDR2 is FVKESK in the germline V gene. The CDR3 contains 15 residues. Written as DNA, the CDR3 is TGTGTCAGCAGCCAAGGAACGGGACGAAGCACTGAAGCTTTCTTT. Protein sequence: CVSSQGTGRSTEAFF.

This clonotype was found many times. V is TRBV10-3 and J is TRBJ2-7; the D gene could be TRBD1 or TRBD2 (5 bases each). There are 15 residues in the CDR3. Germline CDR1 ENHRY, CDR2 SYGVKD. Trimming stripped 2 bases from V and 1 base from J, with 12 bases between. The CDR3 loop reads CAISEPGDGSYEQYF. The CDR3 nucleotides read TGTGCCATCAGTGAGCCTGGGGACGGTTCCTACGAGCAGTACTTC.

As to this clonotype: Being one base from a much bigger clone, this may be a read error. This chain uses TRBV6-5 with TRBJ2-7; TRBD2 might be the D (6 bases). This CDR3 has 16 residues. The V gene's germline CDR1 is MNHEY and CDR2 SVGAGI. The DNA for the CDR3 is TGTACCAGCAGTTCGTTCCAGGCGGGGTCTACCCAAGAGCAGTACTTC. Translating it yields CTSSSFQAGSTQEQYF.

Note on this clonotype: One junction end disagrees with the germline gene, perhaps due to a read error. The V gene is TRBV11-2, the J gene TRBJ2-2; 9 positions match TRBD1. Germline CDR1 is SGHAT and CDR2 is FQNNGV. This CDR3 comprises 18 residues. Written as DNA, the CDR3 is TGTGCCAGCAGCCTATACTGGACAGGGGTCCTGAACACCTGGGAACTGTTTTTT. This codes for CASSLYWTGVLNTWELFF.

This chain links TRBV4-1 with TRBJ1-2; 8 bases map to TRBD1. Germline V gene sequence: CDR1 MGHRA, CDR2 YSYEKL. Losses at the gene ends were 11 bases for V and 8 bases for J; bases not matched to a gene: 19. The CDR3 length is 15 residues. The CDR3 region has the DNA TGCGCCGGTAGCCAAGATCGGCAGGGGGCGGGAGGCTACACCTTC. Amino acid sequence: CAGSQDRQGAGGYTF.

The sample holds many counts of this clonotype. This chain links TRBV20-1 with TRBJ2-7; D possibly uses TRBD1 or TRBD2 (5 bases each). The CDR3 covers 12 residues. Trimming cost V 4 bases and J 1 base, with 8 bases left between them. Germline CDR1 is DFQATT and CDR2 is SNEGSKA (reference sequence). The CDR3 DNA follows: TGCAGTGCTATTGGGGGTTCCTACGAGCAGTACTTC. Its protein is CSAIGGSYEQYF.

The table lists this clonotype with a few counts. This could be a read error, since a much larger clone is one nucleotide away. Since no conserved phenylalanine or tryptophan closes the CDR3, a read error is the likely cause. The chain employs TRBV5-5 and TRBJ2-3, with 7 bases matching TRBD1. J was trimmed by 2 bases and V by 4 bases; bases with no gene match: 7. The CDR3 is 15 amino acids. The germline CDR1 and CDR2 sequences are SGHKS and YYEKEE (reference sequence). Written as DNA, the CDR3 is TGTGCCAGCAGCAAGGGACAGCTGGCCACAGATACGCAGTATCTT. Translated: CASSKGQLATDTQYL.

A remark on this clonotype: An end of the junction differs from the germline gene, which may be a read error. The CDR3 DNA follows: TGTGCCAGGAGCTTAAACGCGGGGCAAGCCAAAAACATTCAGTATTTC. Translated, it gives CARSLNAGQAKNIQYF. J is TRBJ2-4 and V is TRBV11-3, with D perhaps TRBD2 (6 bases). The CDR3 has 16 residues. Germline V CDR1 and CDR2: SGHNT, YENEEA.

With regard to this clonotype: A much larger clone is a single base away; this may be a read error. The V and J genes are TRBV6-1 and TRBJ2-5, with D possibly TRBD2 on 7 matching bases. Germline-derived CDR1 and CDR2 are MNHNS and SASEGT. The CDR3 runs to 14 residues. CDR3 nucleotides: TGTGCTAGCAGCACTTACGGGGGGCAAGAGGCCCAGTACTTC. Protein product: CASSTYGGQEAQYF.

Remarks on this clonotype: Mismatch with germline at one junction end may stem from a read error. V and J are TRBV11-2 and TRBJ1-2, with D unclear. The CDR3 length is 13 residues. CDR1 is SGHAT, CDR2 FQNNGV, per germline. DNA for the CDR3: TGTGCCAGCAGCCTCCGATCTAACTGTGGCTACACCTTC. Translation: CASSLRSNCGYTF. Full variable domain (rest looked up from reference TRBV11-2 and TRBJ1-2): EAGVAQSPRYKIIEKRQSVAFWCNPISGHATLYWYQQILGQGPKLLIQFQNNGVVDDSQLPKDRFSAERLKGVDSTLKIQPAKLEDSAVYLCASSLRSNCGYTFGSGTRLTVV.

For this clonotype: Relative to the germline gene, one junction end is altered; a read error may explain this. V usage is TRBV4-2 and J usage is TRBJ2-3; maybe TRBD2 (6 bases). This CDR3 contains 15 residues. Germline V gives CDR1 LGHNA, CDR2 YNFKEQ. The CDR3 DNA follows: TGTGCCAGCAGCCAAGATCGGGGGAGGCCAGACACGCAGTTTTTT. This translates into CASSQDRGRPDTQFF.

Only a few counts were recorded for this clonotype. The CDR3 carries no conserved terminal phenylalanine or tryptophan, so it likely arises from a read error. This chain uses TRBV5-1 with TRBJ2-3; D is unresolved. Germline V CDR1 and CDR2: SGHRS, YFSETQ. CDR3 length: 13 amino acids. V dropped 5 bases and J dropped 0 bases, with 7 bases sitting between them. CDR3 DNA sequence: TGCGCCAGCAGACCAACTAGCACAGATACGCAGTATTCT. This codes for CASRPTSTDTQYS.

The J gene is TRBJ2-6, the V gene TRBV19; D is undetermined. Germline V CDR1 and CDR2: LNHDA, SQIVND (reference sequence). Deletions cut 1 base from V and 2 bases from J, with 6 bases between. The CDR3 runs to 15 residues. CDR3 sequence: CASSIGLTGANVLTF. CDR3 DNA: TGTGCCAGTAGTATAGGGCTGACTGGGGCCAACGTCCTGACTTTC.

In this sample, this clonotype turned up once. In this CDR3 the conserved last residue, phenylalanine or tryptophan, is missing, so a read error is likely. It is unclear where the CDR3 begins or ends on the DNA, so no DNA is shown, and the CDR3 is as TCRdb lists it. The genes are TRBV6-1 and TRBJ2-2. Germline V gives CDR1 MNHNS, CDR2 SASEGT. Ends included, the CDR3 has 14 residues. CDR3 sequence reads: CVSYTTENTGELFS.

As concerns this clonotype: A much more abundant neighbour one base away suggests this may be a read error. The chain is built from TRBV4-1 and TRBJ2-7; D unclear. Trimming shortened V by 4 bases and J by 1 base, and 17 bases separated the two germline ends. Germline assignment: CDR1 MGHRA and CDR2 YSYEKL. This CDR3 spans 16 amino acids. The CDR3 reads CASSLTPTEPSYEQYF. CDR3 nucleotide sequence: TGCGCCAGCAGCCTCACCCCAACGGAGCCGTCCTACGAGCAGTACTTC.

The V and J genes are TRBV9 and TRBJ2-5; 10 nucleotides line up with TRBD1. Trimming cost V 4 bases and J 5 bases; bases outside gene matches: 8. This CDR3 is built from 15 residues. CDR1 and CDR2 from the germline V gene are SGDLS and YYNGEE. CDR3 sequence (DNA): TGTGCCAGCAGCCACAGCCTGGACAGGGGGGAGACCCAGTACTTC. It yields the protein CASSHSLDRGETQYF.